Below are 25 T cell receptor beta chains sequenced from a single sample in a study of T cell repertoires in cytomegalovirus infection. TCRdb re-called the reads with MiXCR, one entry per CDR3 protein. The profile shows 150,000 to 200,000 distinct CDR3 sequences, about a tenth of them singletons. Material: PBMCs. These receptors originate from a human donor in good health (CMV status not recorded). Some clones in this sample may be carry-over from other donors' samples.

This clonotype was detected ten times or more. The chain employs TRBV19 and TRBJ1-1; D uncertain. With 5 bases removed from V and 6 bases from J, the gap between germline ends came to 7 bases. The CDR3 consists of 11 residues. Germline values: CDR1 LNHDA, CDR2 SQIVND (reference sequence). DNA for the CDR3: TGTGCCAGTAGTTTTGCTCCTGAAGCTTTCTTT. The encoded protein is CASSFAPEAFF.

The rearrangement links TRBV15 to TRBJ2-3, with 13 positions matching TRBD2. Germline V lookup: CDR1 LNHNV, CDR2 YYDKDF (reference sequence). The CDR3 extends over 16 amino acids. J was trimmed by 2 bases and V by 3 bases; bases with no gene match: 2. CDR3 protein: CATSRGLAGITDTQYF. CDR3 nucleotide sequence: TGTGCCACCAGCAGGGGACTAGCGGGAATCACAGATACGCAGTATTTT.

There are a few counts of this clonotype. The rearrangement joins TRBV28 to TRBJ2-7; TRBD1 matches at 9 bases. The length of the CDR3 is 16 residues. Germline values: CDR1 MDHEN, CDR2 SYDVKM. Trimming at V came to 2 bases and at J to 0 bases, leaving 5 bases not matched to a gene. The CDR3: CASSLEGQGLSYEQYF. The CDR3 DNA follows: TGTGCCAGCAGTTTAGAGGGACAGGGACTCTCCTACGAGCAGTACTTC.

In its sample, this clonotype was seen many times. The genes are TRBV7-2 and TRBJ2-5; the D gene could be TRBD1 or TRBD2 (5 bases each). This CDR3 has 13 residues. V was trimmed by 4 bases and J by 2 bases, leaving 8 bases between them. Germline assignment: CDR1 SGHTA and CDR2 FQGNSA. The CDR3 is CASSWDPQETQYF. CDR3 nucleotide sequence: TGTGCCAGCAGCTGGGACCCGCAAGAGACCCAGTACTTC.

This clonotype was counted many times. The chain uses TRBV7-2 and TRBJ2-7; 10 bases map to TRBD2. Trimming removed 7 bases from V and 3 bases from J; junction bases left unmatched: 9. Germline CDR1 reads SGHTA; CDR2 reads FQGNSA. The CDR3 covers 15 residues. The CDR3 sequence: CASKEAGGPYYEQYF. The CDR3 DNA sequence: TGTGCCAGCAAGGAAGCGGGGGGGCCGTACTACGAGCAGTACTTC.

This CDR3 is CASSYPGENQDTGELFF. The CDR3 DNA sequence: TGTGCCAGCAGTTACCCTGGGGAAAACCAGGACACCGGGGAGCTGTTTTTT. This chain links TRBV6-6 with TRBJ2-2; D ambiguous. From germline, CDR1 is MNHNY and CDR2 SVGAGI (reference sequence). The CDR3 is 17 residues long. The V end was cut by 2 bases, the J end by 3 bases, with 16 bases between.

As concerns this clonotype: Germline is not matched at one junction end, which may reflect a read error. This chain links TRBV10-3 with TRBJ2-5; 10 nucleotides line up with TRBD2. Germline CDR1 ENHRY, CDR2 SYGVKD. The CDR3 extends over 13 amino acids. The CDR3 region is CDISLAGAETQYF. DNA of the CDR3: TGTGACATCAGCCTAGCGGGAGCAGAGACACAGTACTTC.

This clonotype was counted between two and nine times. At one boundary the junction diverges from the germline segment, which might be a read error. The chain recombines TRBV4-3 with TRBJ1-1; the D gene is possibly TRBD1 (5 bases). Germline V gene data show CDR1 as LGHNA and CDR2 as YSLEER. The CDR3 is 15 amino acids. The CDR3, as DNA: TGCGTCAGCAGCCGGGGGGTACTCAGGAACACTGAAGCTTTCTTT. Protein: CVSSRGVLRNTEAFF.

DNA of the CDR3: TGTGCCAGCAGCTACGGGGGGGTGAACACTGAAGCTTTCTTT. As protein: CASSYGGVNTEAFF. The chain employs TRBV7-9 and TRBJ1-1; tentative D call: TRBD1 (5 bases). The germline V gene encodes CDR1 SEHNR and CDR2 FQNEAQ (reference sequence). V was cut by 4 bases and J by 0 bases, with 9 bases left in between. This CDR3 is 14 amino acids long.

The table lists this clonotype with many counts. V usage is TRBV7-2 and J usage is TRBJ1-5; 9 bases are shared with TRBD1. The CDR3 extends over 14 amino acids. V shed 4 bases and J 6 bases; nucleotides not matched to a gene: 4. The V gene's germline CDR1 is SGHTA and CDR2 FQGNSA. DNA for the CDR3: TGTGCCAGCAGCTATATGGACAGGGGTCAGCCCCAGCATTTT. Its protein is CASSYMDRGQPQHF.

J is TRBJ2-3 and V is TRBV29-1, with 7 bases lining up with TRBD1. The junction had 16 bases not matched to a gene; V was cut back by 5 bases and J by 2 bases. From germline, CDR1 is SQVTM and CDR2 ANQGSEA. The CDR3 has 17 amino acids. CDR3 DNA sequence: TGCAGCGTTCCAAGCCGCGATATCGGGACAGCCACAGATACGCAGTATTTT. This codes for CSVPSRDIGTATDTQYF.

The chain is built from TRBV28 and TRBJ1-1; no definite D call. CDR3 length equals 15 residues. Germline values: CDR1 MDHEN, CDR2 SYDVKM. V shed 5 bases and J shed 1 base, with 14 bases lying between them. The CDR3 protein is CASSPLRDSNTEAFF. CDR3 nucleotide sequence: TGTGCCAGCAGTCCCCTCCGCGACTCGAACACTGAAGCTTTCTTT.

The chain couples TRBV4-3 to TRBJ2-1, with TRBD2 matching 11 bases. CDR1 and CDR2 from the germline V gene are LGHNA and YSLEER. V was clipped by 0 bases and J by 8 bases; unmatched bases: 9. The CDR3 spans 17 residues. CDR3 sequence (DNA): TGCGCCAGCAGCCAAGAATCTACTAGCGGGAGTAGGGATGAGCAGTTCTTC. This translates into CASSQESTSGSRDEQFF.

V and J are TRBV18 and TRBJ1-2; D remains unclear. Trimming left V 3 bases short and J 4 bases short, with 15 bases between. This CDR3 region has 15 residues. Germline values: CDR1 KGHSH, CDR2 LQKENI. CDR3 in DNA: TGTGCCAGCTCACCTCGGACGGGAGATTCCTATGGCTACACCTTC. It specifies CASSPRTGDSYGYTF.

This clonotype has ten or more counts. The chain employs TRBV4-3 and TRBJ2-1; D is possibly TRBD2 (6 bases). V lost 0 bases, J lost 6 bases, and 21 bases lay in between. This CDR3 contains 18 residues. Germline V gene sequence: CDR1 LGHNA, CDR2 YSLEER. The CDR3 bases are TGCGCCAGCAGCCAAGATCTGAATAGGCTAGCGCTTATCAATGAGCAGTTCTTC. Translation gives CASSQDLNRLALINEQFF.

This clonotype was picked up many times. The chain couples TRBV7-2 to TRBJ2-1; 8 bases align to TRBD2. The CDR3 spans 15 residues. Germline-derived CDR1 and CDR2 are SGHTA and FQGNSA. Losses at the gene ends were 2 bases for V and 10 bases for J; bases not matched to a gene: 10. The CDR3 loop is CASSLSTGGPGEQFF. Here the CDR3 DNA reads TGTGCCAGCAGCTTAAGTACGGGGGGGCCAGGGGAGCAGTTCTTC.

This clonotype appeared a few times. The genes are TRBV7-9 and TRBJ1-1; the D is unclear. Germline V CDR1 and CDR2: SEHNR, FQNEAQ (reference sequence). V shed 5 bases and J shed 0 bases, with 13 bases lying between them. The CDR3 extends over 15 amino acids. The CDR3, as DNA: TGTGCCAGCAGCGGCGAAGGACGTATGAACACTGAAGCTTTCTTT. It is translated as CASSGEGRMNTEAFF.

This clonotype appeared many times. The chain joins TRBV7-2 to TRBJ1-6; D not resolved. V lost 1 base and J 9 bases, leaving 22 bases between the germline ends. Germline CDR1 is SGHTA and CDR2 is FQGNSA. The CDR3 sequence is 18 residues long. For the CDR3, the DNA is TGTGCCAGCAGCTTAGTCCTGGGCAACACGCGGCGGTCTTCACCCCTCCACTTT. Translated, it gives CASSLVLGNTRRSSPLHF.

Many counts were recorded for this clonotype. CDR3 amino acids: CASSEDGNQPQHF. The CDR3 DNA reads as TGTGCCAGCAGTGAGGACGGCAATCAGCCCCAGCATTTT. The chain is built from TRBV6-4 and TRBJ1-5; D not certain. CDR1 and CDR2 from the germline V gene are MRHNA and SNTAGT. Trimming pared 3 bases from V and 2 bases from J, leaving 5 bases between. This CDR3 is 13 amino acids long.

This clonotype is medium-sized (0.01 to 0.1%) in the sample. The CDR3 sequence: CASSPRNEQFF. The DNA for the CDR3 is TGTGCCAGCTCCCCCAGGAATGAGCAGTTCTTC. The chain recombines TRBV7-2 with TRBJ2-1, with D unclear. This CDR3 has 11 amino acids. V gave up 8 bases and J gave up 7 bases, with 9 bases separating them. The V gene's germline CDR1 is SGHTA and CDR2 FQGNSA.

This clonotype was counted ten times or more. The V gene is TRBV7-2, the J gene TRBJ1-1; D may be TRBD1 (6 bases). V lost 1 base to trimming and J lost 4 bases, with 10 bases between them. The CDR3 is 14 amino acids. Germline lookup yields CDR1 SGHTA and CDR2 FQGNSA. This CDR3 is CASSLVQGITEAFF. In nucleotides, the CDR3 is TGTGCCAGCAGCTTAGTACAGGGAATCACTGAAGCTTTCTTT.

This clonotype showed up many times. This sequence joins TRBV7-8 and TRBJ2-5, with D unresolved. Deletions cut 0 bases from V and 7 bases from J, with 9 bases between. CDR1 is SGHVS and CDR2 is FQNEAQ in the germline V gene. The CDR3 loop spans 13 amino acids. In DNA form, the CDR3 reads TGTGCCAGCAGCTTAGCTTTCCTCGTGACCCAGTACTTC. Translated, it gives CASSLAFLVTQYF.

This clonotype came up many times. The chain recombines TRBV28 with TRBJ1-2, with D maybe TRBD1 (6 bases). V was clipped by 6 bases and J by 8 bases, with 16 bases between them. The length of the CDR3 is 13 residues. Germline-derived CDR1 and CDR2 are MDHEN and SYDVKM. CDR3 in amino acids: CASSSQGIYGYTF. The DNA of the CDR3 is TGTGCCAGCAGCTCACAGGGTATTTACGGCTACACCTTC.

The chain employs TRBV29-1 and TRBJ1-5; 12 bases are a match to TRBD1. The CDR3 is 15 amino acids. Germline V gives CDR1 SQVTM, CDR2 ANQGSEA. V dropped 4 bases and J dropped 7; count of bases not matched to a gene: 8. The CDR3 region is CSVGGGQGARQPQHF. The CDR3 region has the DNA TGCAGCGTTGGGGGGGGACAGGGGGCTCGGCAGCCCCAGCATTTT.

This clonotype was seen a handful of times. V gene TRBV10-3 combines with J gene TRBJ2-7; the match to TRBD1 covers 8 bases. This CDR3 is 16 amino acids long. From germline, CDR1 is ENHRY and CDR2 SYGVKD. J gave up 0 bases and V 3 bases, and 7 bases lay outside the gene matches. The chain's CDR3 is CAISDPGQGASYEQYF. The CDR3 region has the DNA TGTGCCATCAGTGATCCCGGACAGGGCGCCTCCTACGAGCAGTACTTC.